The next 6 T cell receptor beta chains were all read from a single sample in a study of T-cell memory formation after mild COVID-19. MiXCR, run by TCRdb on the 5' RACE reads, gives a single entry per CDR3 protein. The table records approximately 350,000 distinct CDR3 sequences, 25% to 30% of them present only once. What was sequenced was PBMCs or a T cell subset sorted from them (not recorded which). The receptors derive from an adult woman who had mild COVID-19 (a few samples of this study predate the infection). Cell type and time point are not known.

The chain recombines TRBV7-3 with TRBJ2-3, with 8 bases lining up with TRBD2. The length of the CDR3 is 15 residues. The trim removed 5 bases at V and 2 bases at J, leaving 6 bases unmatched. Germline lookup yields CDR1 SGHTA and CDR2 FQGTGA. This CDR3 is CASSPGLAPTDTQYF. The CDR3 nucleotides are TGTGCCAGCAGCCCTGGACTAGCACCCACAGATACGCAGTATTTT.

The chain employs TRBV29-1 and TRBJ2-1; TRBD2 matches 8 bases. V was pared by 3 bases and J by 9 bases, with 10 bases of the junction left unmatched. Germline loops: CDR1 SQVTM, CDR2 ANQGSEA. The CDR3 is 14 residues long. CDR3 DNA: TGCAGCGTTGATTCGAGCGGGAGTAAGGCTGAGCAGTTCTTC. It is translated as CSVDSSGSKAEQFF.

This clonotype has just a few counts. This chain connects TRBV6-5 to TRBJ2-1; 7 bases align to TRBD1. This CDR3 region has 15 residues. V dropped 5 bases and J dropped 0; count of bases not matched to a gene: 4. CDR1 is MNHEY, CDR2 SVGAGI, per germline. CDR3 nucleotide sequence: TGTGCCAGCAGTCCCTACAGGGGCTCCTACAATGAGCAGTTCTTC. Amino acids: CASSPYRGSYNEQFF.

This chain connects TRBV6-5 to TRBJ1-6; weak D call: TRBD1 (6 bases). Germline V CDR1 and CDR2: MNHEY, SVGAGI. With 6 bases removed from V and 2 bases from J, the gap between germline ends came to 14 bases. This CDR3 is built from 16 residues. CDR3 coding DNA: TGTGCCAGCAGAGGCCGACAGGCCACCTATAATTCACCCCTCCACTTT. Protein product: CASRGRQATYNSPLHF.

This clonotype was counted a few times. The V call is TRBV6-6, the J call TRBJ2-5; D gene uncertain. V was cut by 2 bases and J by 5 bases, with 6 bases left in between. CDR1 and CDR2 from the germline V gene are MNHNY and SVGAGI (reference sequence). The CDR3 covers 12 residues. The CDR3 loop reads CASSYGVETQYF. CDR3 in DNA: TGTGCCAGCAGTTACGGGGTTGAGACCCAGTACTTC.

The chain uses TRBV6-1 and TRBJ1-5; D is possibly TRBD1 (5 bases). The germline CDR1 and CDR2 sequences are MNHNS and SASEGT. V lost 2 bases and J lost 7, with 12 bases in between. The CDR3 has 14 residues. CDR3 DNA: TGTGCCAGCAGTGAAAGGGCCGGGGGGCAGCCCCAGCATTTT. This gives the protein CASSERAGGQPQHF.